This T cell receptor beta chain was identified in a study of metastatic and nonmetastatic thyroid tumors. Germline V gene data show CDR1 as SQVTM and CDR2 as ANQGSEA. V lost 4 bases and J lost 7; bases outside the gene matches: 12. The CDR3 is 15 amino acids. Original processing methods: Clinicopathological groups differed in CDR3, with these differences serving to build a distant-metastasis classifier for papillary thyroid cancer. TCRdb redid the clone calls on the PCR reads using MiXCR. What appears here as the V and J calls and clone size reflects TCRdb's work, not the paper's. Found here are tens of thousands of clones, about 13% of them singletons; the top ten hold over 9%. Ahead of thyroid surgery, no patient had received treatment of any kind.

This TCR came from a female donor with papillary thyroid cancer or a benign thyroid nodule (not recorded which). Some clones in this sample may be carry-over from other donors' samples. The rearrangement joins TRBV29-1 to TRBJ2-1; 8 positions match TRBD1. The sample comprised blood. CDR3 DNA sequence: TGCAGCGTTGTCTATGTTGTGACAGGGGTTAATGAGCAGTTCTTC. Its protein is CSVVYVVTGVNEQFF.